The clone carrying this TCR beta chain was seen only a few times. The antigen is unknown. This entry belongs to a study of radiotherapy plus CTLA-4 blockade in lung cancer. Study-wide context: Objective responses were observed in around 17% of patients, and disease control was achieved by roughly 31%.

Study outcomes and limitations: Following radiotherapy plus ipilimumab, tumor-derived TCR clones expanded in the blood.

In chemo-refractory metastatic non-small-cell lung cancer, patients got ipilimumab CTLA-4 blockade together with focal radiation. Clones were read by immunoSEQ multiplex PCR, and TCRdb kept only the in-frame ones, dropping some. This repertoire shows approximately 90,000 clones, approximately 83% found once; its top ten account for more than 0.75%. The starting material was peripheral blood, obtained from a patient treated with radiotherapy plus ipilimumab. The source is a human donor with non-small cell lung cancer who had stable disease on radiotherapy plus ipilimumab.

The CDR3 nucleotides read TGTGCTAGTGGTTTGGGGGGAATCCCGGGACTAGTGTACAATGAGCAGTTCTTC. Its protein is CASGLGGIPGLVYNEQFF. V is TRBV12-5 and J is TRBJ2-1, with 8 bases fitting TRBD2. The junction had 12 bases not matched to a gene; V was cut back by 1 base and J by 4 bases. This CDR3 region has 18 residues. The germline V gene has CDR1 LGHNT and CDR2 FRNRAP.